This passage covers 24 T cell receptor beta chains from one sample sequenced in a study of cytomegalovirus exposure and HLA in healthy donors. The data were produced by immunoSEQ multiplex PCR, yet TCRdb's version contains in-frame clones alone and is incomplete. The table has some 86,000 clones, roughly 93% seen once; the top ten hold 3.6%. Sequencing was done on a sample of PBMCs. The receptors shown here come from a woman aged 25-40 years in good health and CMV-seronegative.

This rearrangement joins TRBV30 to TRBJ2-2, with 13 bases aligning to TRBD2. Germline trimming cut 2 bases from V and 6 bases from J; bases unmatched to any gene: 6. The CDR3 totals 16 residues. The germline gives CDR1 GTSNPN, CDR2 SVGIG (reference sequence). CDR3 nucleotides: TGTGCCTGGAGTTTAACTAGCGGGAGGGCCTCCGGGGAGCTGTTTTTT. Translated: CAWSLTSGRASGELFF.

The J gene is TRBJ1-3, the V gene TRBV11-2; D is unresolved. The V and J ends lost 2 bases and 7 bases respectively, with 6 bases between them. This CDR3 contains 12 residues. Germline V CDR1 and CDR2: SGHAT, FQNNGV. The CDR3 nucleotides are TGTGCCAGCAGCTTATCCCCGAACACCATATATTTT. This sequence encodes CASSLSPNTIYF.

This chain connects TRBV7-9 to TRBJ2-1; 7 positions agree with TRBD1. Germline assignment: CDR1 SEHNR and CDR2 FQNEAQ (reference sequence). The length of the CDR3 is 18 residues. The V and J ends lost 5 bases and 4 bases, in that order; junction bases with no gene match: 17. The chain's CDR3 is CASSPNRTLGDRYNEQFF. The CDR3 DNA reads TGTGCCAGCAGCCCCAACCGCACCCTGGGGGACAGATACAATGAGCAGTTCTTC.

The gene calls are TRBV5-1 and TRBJ2-1; 10 positions match TRBD1. Per the germline V gene, CDR1 is SGHRS and CDR2 is YFSETQ. The length of the CDR3 is 15 residues. Unmatched junction bases numbered 3, after V lost 4 bases and J lost 2 bases. The CDR3 DNA reads as TGCGCCAGCAGCGTCGGACAGGGGGCCTACAATGAGCAGTTCTTC. Encoded protein: CASSVGQGAYNEQFF.

The count of this clone is one. The J gene is TRBJ1-6, the V gene TRBV5-1, with TRBD1 matching 9 bases. Germline loops: CDR1 SGHRS, CDR2 YFSETQ. V gave up 4 bases and J gave up 7 bases; unmatched junction bases: 6. CDR3 length equals 15 residues. CDR3 nucleotide sequence: TGCGCCAGCAGCGCACAGGGGGCTGGAAATTCACCCCTCCACTTT. Protein product: CASSAQGAGNSPLHF.

The chain joins TRBV7-9 to TRBJ2-5, with TRBD2 identical over 8 bases. Germline V lookup: CDR1 SEHNR, CDR2 FQNEAQ (reference sequence). After removal of 3 bases from V and 2 bases from J, the junction contained 5 bases not matched to a gene. The CDR3 totals 15 residues. The DNA for the CDR3 is TGTGCCAGCAGCTTGATGTTAGCGGGACAAGAGACCCAGTACTTC. Translating gives CASSLMLAGQETQYF. The variable domain in full, with the rest retrieved from reference TRBV7-9 and TRBJ2-5, is DTGVSQNPRHKITKRGQNVTFRCDPISEHNRLYWYRQTLGQGPEFLTYFQNEAQLEKSRLLSDRFSAERPKGSFSTLEIQRTEQGDSAMYLCASSLMLAGQETQYFGPGTRLLVL.

This chain connects TRBV18 to TRBJ1-2, with unresolved D. CDR3 length: 12 amino acids. Trimming took off 2 bases at V and 3 bases at J, with 4 bases between the two ends. Germline values: CDR1 KGHSH, CDR2 LQKENI. The CDR3 loop reads CASSPSDYGYTF. CDR3 nucleotides: TGTGCCAGCTCACCATCGGACTATGGCTACACCTTC.

This chain links TRBV19 with TRBJ1-5, with a tentative D call TRBD1 (5 bases). The CDR3 length is 14 residues. Germline assignment: CDR1 LNHDA and CDR2 SQIVND (reference sequence). Trimming left V 4 bases short and J 2 bases short, with 9 bases between. This CDR3 reads CASSTTAGNQPQHF. In nucleotides, the CDR3 is TGTGCCAGTAGTACGACAGCTGGCAATCAGCCCCAGCATTTT. The complete variable domain, with remaining parts taken from reference TRBV19 and TRBJ1-5, reads DGGITQSPKYLFRKEGQNVTLSCEQNLNHDAMYWYRQDPGQGLRLIYYSQIVNDFQKGDIAEGYSVSREKKESFPLTVTSAQKNPTAFYLCASSTTAGNQPQHFGDGTRLSIL.

The J gene is TRBJ1-1, the V gene TRBV21-1; TRBD1, the D gene given by the table, was not confirmed from the DNA. TRBV21-1 has pseudogene status. This CDR3 is 19 amino acids long. In DNA, the CDR3 is TGTGCCAGCAGCTCGCTAGGCGGGACAGGGGGCGAAATTAGCACTGAAGCTTTCTTT. Translated: CASSSLGGTGGEISTEAFF.

The chain carries TRBV5-5 and TRBJ2-7, with 8 bases identical to TRBD1. The CDR3 spans 19 residues. Per the germline V gene, CDR1 is SGHKS and CDR2 is YYEKEE (reference sequence). J lost 6 bases, V lost 4 bases, and 24 bases had no gene match. CDR3 DNA: TGTGCCAGCAGCCTTACGGGGCAGGGGGCGTTTTGGCGGACGGTCGAGCAGTACTTC. The encoded protein is CASSLTGQGAFWRTVEQYF.

This rearrangement joins TRBV7-9 to TRBJ1-1; 7 nucleotides line up with TRBD1. Germline-derived CDR1 and CDR2 are SEHNR and FQNEAQ (reference sequence). With 1 base clipped from V and 5 bases from J, the junction kept 10 bases outside the gene matches. The CDR3 loop spans 16 amino acids. This CDR3 is CASSLVATGARTEAFF. CDR3 DNA: TGTGCCAGCAGCTTAGTTGCCACAGGGGCTAGGACTGAAGCTTTCTTT.

V gene TRBV27 combines with J gene TRBJ2-1; TRBD2 is a possible D gene (6 bases). Looked up from germline, CDR1 is MNHEY and CDR2 is SMNVEV (reference sequence). The CDR3 covers 15 residues. Trimming removed 7 bases from V and 1 base from J, with 14 bases in between. CDR3 protein: CASNRGTQSYNEQFF. CDR3 coding DNA: TGTGCCAGCAATCGCGGGACGCAATCCTACAATGAGCAGTTCTTC.

V usage is TRBV25-1 and J usage is TRBJ2-7; D might be TRBD2 (7 bases). Germline CDR1 and CDR2: MGHDK and SYGVNS. This CDR3 contains 11 residues. Deletions cut 8 bases from V and 4 bases from J, with 9 bases between. The CDR3 region is CASGGAYEQYF. The CDR3 coding sequence is TGTGCCAGCGGGGGGGCATACGAGCAGTACTTC.

The CDR3 here is CASSYSAMNTEAFF. The CDR3 DNA reads as TGTGCCAGCAGTTACTCAGCAATGAACACTGAAGCTTTCTTT. The chain carries TRBV6-6 and TRBJ1-1; D is unresolved. Trimming shortened V by 0 bases and J by 0 bases, and 5 bases separated the two germline ends. CDR3 length: 14 residues. The V gene's germline CDR1 is MNHNY and CDR2 SVGAGI (reference sequence).

The chain employs TRBV29-1 and TRBJ1-5, with TRBD1 identical over 8 bases. After removal of 7 bases from V and 3 bases from J, the junction contained 8 bases not matched to a gene. Germline CDR1 SQVTM, CDR2 ANQGSEA. The CDR3 totals 14 residues. Written as DNA, the CDR3 is TGCAGCGACCTGACAGGGGAAACCAATCAGCCCCAGCATTTT. It translates to CSDLTGETNQPQHF.

This sequence joins TRBV29-1 and TRBJ2-7; the D gene is possibly TRBD2 (6 bases). CDR3 length: 12 residues. Germline V gene data show CDR1 as SQVTM and CDR2 as ANQGSEA. V lost 3 bases to trimming and J lost 6 bases, with 12 bases between them. CDR3 sequence: CSVEGGRREQYF. CDR3 sequence (DNA): TGCAGCGTTGAGGGTGGGAGGCGCGAGCAGTACTTC.

The chain joins TRBV6-6 to TRBJ2-4; the D gene is possibly TRBD2 (6 bases). This CDR3 contains 11 residues. Trimming cost V 5 bases and J 14 bases, with 13 bases left between them. Germline-derived CDR1 and CDR2 are MNHNY and SVGAGI (reference sequence). CDR3 DNA sequence: TGTGCCAGCAGTGGGGGGATCTCCAAGTACTTC. It codes for CASSGGISKYF.

The chain is built from TRBV18 and TRBJ2-7, with D perhaps TRBD1 (7 bases). CDR3 size: 14 residues. Germline CDR1 and CDR2: KGHSH and LQKENI. The ends were cut back, 1 base at V and 5 bases at J, with 12 bases in the middle. In DNA, the CDR3 is TGTGCCAGCTCACCACTCCAGGGGGGCGACGAGCAGTACTTC. It codes for CASSPLQGGDEQYF.

The chain has TRBV27 and TRBJ1-2; 7 nucleotides line up with TRBD1. Germline CDR1 is MNHEY and CDR2 is SMNVEV (reference sequence). The V gene end was trimmed by 3 bases and the J gene end by 2 bases; junction bases not matched to a gene: 3. This CDR3 has 14 residues. CDR3 sequence reads: CASSLTGQNYGYTF. As DNA, the CDR3 is TGTGCCAGCAGTTTGACAGGGCAAAACTATGGCTACACCTTC.

Written as DNA, the CDR3 is TGTGCCTGGGCCGGTGACACTGAAGCTTTCTTT. Translation gives CAWAGDTEAFF. This chain links TRBV30 with TRBJ1-1; D ambiguous. V was pared by 5 bases and J by 3 bases, with 7 bases between. The CDR3 is 11 amino acids. The germline gives CDR1 GTSNPN, CDR2 SVGIG (reference sequence).

This clone was observed a single time. The rearrangement links TRBV4-1 to TRBJ2-3, with D unresolved. Germline assignment: CDR1 MGHRA and CDR2 YSYEKL. The CDR3 totals 13 residues. V was shortened by 2 bases and J by 5 bases, with 8 bases between the two germline ends. For the CDR3, the DNA is TGCGCCAGCAGCCAACCCTTATTAGATACGCAGTATTTT. Protein product: CASSQPLLDTQYF.

In its sample, this clone was seen a few times. V usage is TRBV6-1 and J usage is TRBJ2-5; D possibly corresponds to TRBD1 (6 bases). CDR3 length equals 14 residues. V gave up 0 bases and J gave up 5 bases, with 10 bases separating them. In germline, CDR1 is MNHNS, CDR2 SASEGT. The CDR3 protein is CASSEAGTTETQYF. The CDR3 DNA reads TGTGCCAGCAGTGAAGCAGGGACAACGGAGACCCAGTACTTC.

The rearrangement joins TRBV30 to TRBJ1-2; 7 bases map to TRBD1. CDR3 length: 14 amino acids. With V trimmed by 4 bases and J by 6 bases, 11 bases remained unmatched. Germline lookup yields CDR1 GTSNPN and CDR2 SVGIG (reference sequence). CDR3 amino acids: CAWNTGVGIHGYTF. CDR3 nucleotide sequence: TGTGCCTGGAATACAGGGGTAGGCATCCATGGCTACACCTTC.

The V and J genes are TRBV27 and TRBJ1-1, with 8 bases identical to TRBD1. Germline V gives CDR1 MNHEY, CDR2 SMNVEV (reference sequence). The CDR3 contains 19 residues. Trimming at V came to 2 bases and at J to 1 base, leaving 15 bases not matched to a gene. The CDR3 loop is CASSLSPLIRGRGNTEAFF. The CDR3 DNA reads as TGTGCCAGCAGTTTAAGCCCCCTCATCAGGGGGCGGGGGAACACTGAAGCTTTCTTT.